The rows below give T cell receptor beta chains drawn from one sample of a study of T cells after yellow fever vaccination. TCRdb reprocessed the 5' RACE reads via MiXCR and lists one record per CDR3 protein. The repertoire holds some 500,000 distinct CDR3 sequences, about 14% seen once, with roughly an eighth in the top ten. Specimen: PBMCs, collected on the day of the yellow fever booster vaccination. These receptor sequences come from a man aged 25-40 years who received the YFV17D yellow fever vaccine. CDR3s include the opening cysteine and the closing phenylalanine or tryptophan. The order of the fields is J gene, D gene, clone size, V gene, CDR3 DNA, CDR3 protein. The D gene is left open where the match is weak. Size is omitted from some rows. Given values are once, few, many or a class for expanded clones.

>TRBJ2-7|TRBD1|few|TRBV10-1
TGCGCCAGCGAAGCCGGGACAGGGGGAACCGAGCAGTACTTC
CASEAGTGGTEQYF
>TRBJ2-6|.|.|TRBV5-1
TGCGCCAGCAGCTTGTTCGTCTCTGGGGCCAACGTCCTGACTTTC
CASSLFVSGANVLTF
>TRBJ2-7|.|few|TRBV6-6
TGTGCCAGCAGTTACTCGAAAGTCTACGAGCAGTACTTC
CASSYSKVYEQYF
>TRBJ2-7|TRBD1|few|TRBV20-1
TGCAGTGCTAGTAACGACAGGGCTCGCGAGCAGTACTTC
CSASNDRAREQYF
>TRBJ1-1|.|few|TRBV18
TGTGCCAGCTCACCAAACAGCTACACTGAAGCTTTCTTT
CASSPNSYTEAFF
>TRBJ2-3|TRBD2|.|TRBV20-1
TGCAGTGCTAGATTAGCGGGGGTTCTCGATACGCAGTATTTT
CSARLAGVLDTQYF
>TRBJ2-7|.|.|TRBV20-1
TGCAGTGCTAGAGAGGGACCCAAGGGCTCCTACGAGCAGTACTTC
CSAREGPKGSYEQYF
>TRBJ2-3|.|many|TRBV9
TGTGCCAGCAGCGGGGGAGCAGATACGCAGTATTTT
CASSGGADTQYF
>TRBJ2-1|TRBD2|.|TRBV3-1
TGTGCCAGCAGCCTCGGGAGGGACTTATTAAATGAGCAGTTCTTC
CASSLGRDLLNEQFF
>TRBJ2-2|.|few|TRBV18
TGTGCCAGCTCACGAGGACTAAGCCCCTATGACGGGGAGCTGTTTTTT
CASSRGLSPYDGELFF
>TRBJ2-3|TRBD2|.|TRBV5-4
TGTGCCAGCAGCCCCTCCGGGGGGGTAATCACAGATACGCAGTATTTT
CASSPSGGVITDTQYF
>TRBJ1-6|.|few|TRBV20-1
TGCAGTGCTAGCACTTCTCTGGCCAACTCCTATAATTCACCCCTCCACTTT
CSASTSLANSYNSPLHF
>TRBJ2-7|.|.|TRBV11-2
TGTGCCAGCAGCCGGGACCCGGCGGCCAGCGAGCAGTACTTC
CASSRDPAASEQYF
>TRBJ2-1|.|few|TRBV4-1
TGCGCCAGCAGCCAAGTTTGGAATGAGCAGTTCTTC
CASSQVWNEQFF
>TRBJ2-1|TRBD2|.|TRBV6-1
TGTGCCAGCAACAAGCGGGAGAGAGTCAATGAGCAGTTCTTC
CASNKRERVNEQFF
>TRBJ2-2|.|.|TRBV6-2/TRBV6-3
TGTGCCAGCAGTTACCTGCTAGGAGGGACCGGGGAGCTGTTTTTT
CASSYLLGGTGELFF
>TRBJ2-1|.|few|TRBV7-2
TGTGCCAGCAGCTTAGTGAGCCCGGGACGACATGCGGGGAAGCAGTTCTTC
CASSLVSPGRHAGKQFF
>TRBJ2-5|TRBD2|few|TRBV20-1
TGCAGTGCTACTAGCGGGAGAGAGACCCAGTACTTC
CSATSGRETQYF
>TRBJ2-7|TRBD1|many|TRBV27
TGTGCCAGCAGCGGACAGGGGATATACGAGCAGTACTTC
CASSGQGIYEQYF
>TRBJ1-1|.|.|TRBV6-2/TRBV6-3
TGTGCCAGCACCTTTTCCCCAAGGGGGGCCGAAGCTTTCTTT
CASTFSPRGAEAFF
>TRBJ1-1|.|few|TRBV5-1
TGCGCCAGCCGAACATCAGGGACCACTGAAGCTTTCTTT
CASRTSGTTEAFF
>TRBJ1-2|TRBD1|few|TRBV6-5
TGTGCCAGCAGTTACTCCGGGACAGGCGGATATGGCTACACCTTC
CASSYSGTGGYGYTF
>TRBJ2-1|TRBD1|few|TRBV5-1
TGCGCCAGCAGCTACCAAGGACAGGGGGTCAATGAGCAGTTCTTC
CASSYQGQGVNEQFF
>TRBJ2-1|.|few|TRBV24-1
TGTGCCACCAGTGATTACCCGACGGGGGGCGAGCAGTTCTTC
CATSDYPTGGEQFF
>TRBJ2-7|.|.|TRBV14
TGTGCCAGCAGCTATTCTTATCTCCGGGAGCAGTACTTC
CASSYSYLREQYF
>TRBJ2-1|TRBD2|.|TRBV6-2/TRBV6-3
TGTGCCAGCAGTTACCATTCTGGGGCTAGCGGTTCCTACAATGAGCAGTTCTTC
CASSYHSGASGSYNEQFF
>TRBJ2-2|TRBD2|.|TRBV28
TGTGCCAGCAGTCCCCTCCTCGGCGGGAGGGCGACCGGGGAGCTGTTTTTT
CASSPLLGGRATGELFF
>TRBJ2-7|TRBD2|.|TRBV4-3
TGCGCCAGCAGCCAAGTAGCGGGAGGAGAGCAGTACTTC
CASSQVAGGEQYF